The 15 T cell receptor beta chains reported below all come from one sample, sequenced in a study of T cells in Graves' hyperthyroidism and ophthalmopathy. Amplification targeted TCR beta CDR3 regions from RNA transcripts. In the first-round RT-PCR of the TCR CDR3, the HTBI primer set was used. TCRdb called the multiplex PCR reads again in MiXCR, with one record for every CDR3 protein. The table includes hundreds of thousands of distinct CDR3 sequences, 40% to 55% detected once. The sequencing sample was made of peripheral blood or thyroid tissue (not recorded which). The receptors stem from a woman younger than 35 with Graves' hyperthyroidism.

This chain uses TRBV29-1 with TRBJ1-4; possible D gene TRBD1, 5 bases. Trimming removed 7 bases from V and 6 bases from J, with 18 bases in between. Germline CDR1 reads SQVTM; CDR2 reads ANQGSEA. The CDR3 sequence is 14 residues long. The CDR3 reads CSGRRAGTDEKLFF. The CDR3 DNA follows: TGCAGCGGGCGCCGGGCAGGGACGGATGAAAAACTGTTTTTT.

This clonotype was found many times. The chain carries TRBV6-5 and TRBJ2-5, with TRBD1 as a possible D gene (5 bases). Germline CDR1 MNHEY, CDR2 SVGAGI. There are 13 residues in the CDR3. Trimming took 0 bases from V and 4 from J, leaving 6 bases between them. CDR3 sequence (DNA): TGTGCCAGCAGTTACTCGCAGGGAGAGACCCAGTACTTC. It encodes CASSYSQGETQYF.

This clonotype occurred many times. V and J are TRBV15 and TRBJ1-1; D uncertain. The V end lost 11 bases, the J end lost 1 base, and 14 bases lay between the germline ends. The CDR3 is made up of 13 amino acids. Germline CDR1 and CDR2: LNHNV and YYDKDF (reference sequence). The CDR3 is CAASHGPNTEAFF. The CDR3 nucleotides read TGTGCCGCCTCTCACGGGCCGAACACTGAAGCTTTCTTT.

This chain links TRBV2 with TRBJ2-2; the D gene is possibly TRBD1 (5 bases). The V gene lost 6 bases and the J gene lost 6 bases, with 17 bases spanning the gap. Germline V lookup: CDR1 SNHLY, CDR2 FYNNEI. The CDR3 runs 15 residues. The chain's CDR3 is CASSARQMRSGELFF. The CDR3 nucleotides are TGTGCCAGCAGCGCCCGACAGATGCGGTCCGGGGAGCTGTTTTTT. Looking up the rest from reference TRBV2 and TRBJ2-2 gives the full variable domain: EPEVTQTPSHQVTQMGQEVILRCVPISNHLYFYWYRQILGQKVEFLVSFYNNEISEKSEIFDDQFSVERPDGSNFTLKIRSTKLEDSAMYFCASSARQMRSGELFFGEGSRLTVL.

This clonotype was found a few times. The J gene is TRBJ2-5, the V gene TRBV9; 11 positions agree with TRBD2. With 0 bases clipped from V and 5 bases from J, the junction kept 3 bases outside the gene matches. Germline V gives CDR1 SGDLS, CDR2 YYNGEE. This CDR3 comprises 15 residues. This CDR3 is CASSVVAGGQETQYF. The CDR3 DNA is TGTGCCAGCAGCGTAGTAGCGGGAGGGCAGGAGACCCAGTACTTC.

This clonotype was seen a few times. V and J are TRBV7-2 and TRBJ2-7, with TRBD2 as a possible D gene (5 bases). The V end lost 5 bases, the J end lost 3 bases, and 20 bases lay between the germline ends. Germline V gene sequence: CDR1 SGHTA, CDR2 FQGNSA. CDR3 length equals 16 residues. The CDR3 spells CASSDRTRGKDYEQYF. As DNA, the CDR3 is TGTGCCAGCAGCGACCGAACACGGGGTAAGGACTACGAGCAGTACTTC.

This chain uses TRBV19 with TRBJ1-5, with TRBD1 matching over 9 bases. CDR1 is LNHDA and CDR2 is SQIVND in the germline V gene (reference sequence). After removal of 3 bases from V and 7 bases from J, the junction contained 7 bases not matched to a gene. The CDR3 spans 15 residues. The CDR3, as DNA: TGTGCCAGTAGTATCGGCCGGGACAGGGCACAGCCCCAGCATTTT. Protein product: CASSIGRDRAQPQHF.

This CDR3 reads CASRTQGKAEKLFF. DNA for the CDR3: TGTGCCAGCAGAACCCAGGGCAAAGCTGAAAAACTGTTTTTT. The chain links TRBV6-1 to TRBJ1-4, with D maybe TRBD1 (5 bases). CDR1 is MNHNS and CDR2 is SASEGT in the germline V gene. The CDR3 contains 14 residues. Trimming removed 6 bases from V and 7 bases from J, with 15 bases in between.

The sample holds a few counts of this clonotype. The chain uses TRBV7-6 and TRBJ2-7; D gene unclear. Between the trimmed V and J ends, which lost 5 bases and 7 bases, there was a span of 21 bases. The CDR3 is 15 amino acids. Germline V CDR1 and CDR2: SGHVS, FNYEAQ. CDR3 sequence: CASSQDHGLTWEQYF. For the CDR3, the DNA is TGTGCCAGCAGCCAAGATCACGGCCTAACTTGGGAGCAGTACTTC.

This clonotype was seen a single time. The chain is built from TRBV6-5 and TRBJ1-1; 8 bases map to TRBD1. The ends lost 1 base at V and 7 bases at J; junction bases unmatched: 5. Germline V gene sequence: CDR1 MNHEY, CDR2 SVGAGI. CDR3 length equals 14 residues. The CDR3: CASSYYDRGFEAFF. In nucleotides, the CDR3 is TGTGCCAGCAGTTACTACGACAGGGGATTTGAAGCTTTCTTT.

The chain recombines TRBV7-6 with TRBJ2-7; D unresolved. Trimming took off 6 bases at V and 5 bases at J, with 8 bases between the two ends. Germline V gives CDR1 SGHVS, CDR2 FNYEAQ. CDR3 length: 11 amino acids. The CDR3 DNA reads TGTGCCAGCAGTGCCGGGCACGAGCAGTACTTC. Its protein product is CASSAGHEQYF.

The chain uses TRBV15 and TRBJ2-7; 7 nucleotides agree with TRBD1. The CDR3 loop spans 14 amino acids. The V gene's germline CDR1 is LNHNV and CDR2 YYDKDF (reference sequence). J gave up 6 bases and V 5 bases, and 10 bases lay outside the gene matches. The CDR3 DNA reads TGTGCCACCAGCGCGACAGGGCCCCAGGGCGAGCAGTACTTC. Translated: CATSATGPQGEQYF.

Here the CDR3 DNA reads TGTGCCAGCAGCTTCAGCGGGCAGGGGACGAACGCTTTCTTT. Translated: CASSFSGQGTNAFF. V gene TRBV9 combines with J gene TRBJ1-1, with D possibly being TRBD1 (6 bases). V shed 4 bases and J shed 11 bases, with 21 bases lying between them. The CDR3 contains 14 residues. The V gene's germline CDR1 is SGDLS and CDR2 YYNGEE.

This chain uses TRBV29-1 with TRBJ1-2; TRBD1 matches at 9 bases. There are 11 residues in the CDR3. V trimming: 6 bases; J trimming: 7 bases; junction bases outside the gene matches: 3. Germline V gene sequence: CDR1 SQVTM, CDR2 ANQGSEA. CDR3 nucleotide sequence: TGCAGCGTCGGGACAGGGTCTGGCTACACCTTC. It encodes CSVGTGSGYTF.

This clonotype occurred a few times. This sequence joins TRBV12-3 or TRBV12-4 and TRBJ1-2; D is perhaps TRBD1 (6 bases). The ends were cut back, 6 bases at V and 0 bases at J, with 20 bases in the middle. The CDR3 sequence is 17 residues long. CDR3 sequence: CASSTQPPRQANYGYTF. The CDR3 DNA follows: TGTGCCAGCAGCACACAACCTCCAAGACAGGCTAACTATGGCTACACCTTC.